This entry features one T cell receptor beta chain sequence. Its antigen is not identified. These data originate in a study of cytotoxic CD8 clonotypes in ibrutinib-treated CLL. About the research overall: Some 25 partial and 2 complete responses; at median 68 months, about 14 remitted, approximately 12 progressed.

Sequenced by immunoSEQ multiplex PCR; TCRdb stores in-frame clones only, minus some. Altogether 150,000 or so clones are present, 70% to 90% being singletons, with the ten largest covering roughly 7.6%. Broader study findings: Clonality rose at ibrutinib response and fell back toward baseline at progression.

V lost 7 bases, J lost 4 bases, and 10 bases stayed unmatched. This CDR3 contains 15 residues. From germline, CDR1 is MNHEY and CDR2 SVGAGI. V is TRBV6-5 and J is TRBJ2-7; 10 bases agree with TRBD1. The sequencing here drew on PBMCs, taken after 36 months of ibrutinib treatment. The TCR was taken from a human donor with chronic lymphocytic leukemia. DNA for the CDR3: TGTGCCAGCATTCAGGCCGGGACAGGGGATTACGAGCAGTACTTC. Protein sequence: CASIQAGTGDYEQYF.